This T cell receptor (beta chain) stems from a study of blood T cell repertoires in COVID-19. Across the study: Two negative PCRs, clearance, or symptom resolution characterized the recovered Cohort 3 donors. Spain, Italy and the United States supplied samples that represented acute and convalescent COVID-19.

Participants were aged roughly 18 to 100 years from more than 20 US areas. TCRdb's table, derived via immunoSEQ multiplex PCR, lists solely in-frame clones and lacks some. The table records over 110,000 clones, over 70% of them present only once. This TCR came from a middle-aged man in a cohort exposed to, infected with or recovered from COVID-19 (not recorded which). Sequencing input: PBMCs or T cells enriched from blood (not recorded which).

The CDR3 DNA sequence: TGTGCCAGCAGCTTAGTAGGGCAGACTAGCGGGAGATCCACACGCACAGATACGCAGTATTTT. It codes for CASSLVGQTSGRSTRTDTQYF. The rearrangement uses TRBV7-8 and TRBJ2-3, with TRBD2 identical over 12 bases. From germline, CDR1 is SGHVS and CDR2 FQNEAQ. This CDR3 contains 21 residues. The V and J ends lost 1 base and 1 base, in that order; junction bases with no gene match: 15.